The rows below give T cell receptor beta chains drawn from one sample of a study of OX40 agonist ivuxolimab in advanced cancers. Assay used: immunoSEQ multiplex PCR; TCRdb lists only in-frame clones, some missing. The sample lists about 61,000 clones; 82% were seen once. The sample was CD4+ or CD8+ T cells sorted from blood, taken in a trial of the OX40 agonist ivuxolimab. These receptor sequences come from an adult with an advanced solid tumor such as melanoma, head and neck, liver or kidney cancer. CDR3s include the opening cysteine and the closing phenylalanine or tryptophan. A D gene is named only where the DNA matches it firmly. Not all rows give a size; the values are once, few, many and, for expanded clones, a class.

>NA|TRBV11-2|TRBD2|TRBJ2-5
CASSAGLAGKQETQYF
TGTGCCAGCAGCGCAGGACTAGCGGGGAAACAAGAGACCCAGTACTTC
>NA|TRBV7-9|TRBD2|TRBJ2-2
CASSLAGANTGELFF
TGTGCCAGCAGCCTTGCGGGGGCGAACACCGGGGAGCTGTTTTTT
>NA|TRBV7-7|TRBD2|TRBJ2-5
CASSLEAGGLETQYF
TGTGCTAGCAGCTTAGAAGCGGGAGGGCTGGAGACCCAGTACTTC
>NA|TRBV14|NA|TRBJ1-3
CASSHRRAGNTIYF
TGTGCCAGCAGCCACCGCCGTGCGGGAAACACCATATATTTT
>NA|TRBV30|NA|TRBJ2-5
CACRTGNQGTQYF
TGTGCCTGTAGGACCGGGAACCAAGGCACCCAGTACTTC
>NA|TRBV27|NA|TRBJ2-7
CATGGGDEQYF
TGTGCCACCGGGGGTGGAGACGAGCAGTACTTC
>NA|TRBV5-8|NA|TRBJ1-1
CASSPQPRGTAFF
TGTGCCAGCAGCCCTCAGCCGCGTGGTACGGCTTTCTTT
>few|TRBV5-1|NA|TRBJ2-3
CASSLRTDTQYF
TGCGCCAGCAGCTTGAGGACGGATACGCAGTATTTT
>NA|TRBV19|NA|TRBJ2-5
CATLTGVGETQYF
TGTGCCACCCTTACGGGAGTTGGGGAGACCCAGTACTTC
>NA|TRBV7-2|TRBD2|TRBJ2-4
CASSLASGGPENIQYF
TGTGCCAGCAGCTTAGCTAGCGGGGGCCCCGAAAACATTCAGTACTTC
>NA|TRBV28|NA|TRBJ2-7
CASSLTRGGGPYEQYF
TGTGCCAGCAGTTTAACCAGGGGAGGGGGACCGTACGAGCAGTACTTC
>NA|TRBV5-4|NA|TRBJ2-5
CASSLVGSETQYF
TGTGCCAGCAGCTTGGTGGGTTCAGAGACCCAGTACTTC
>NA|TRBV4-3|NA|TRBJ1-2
CASSHSAREAGYTF
TGCGCCAGCAGCCATTCTGCTCGGGAAGCTGGCTACACCTTC
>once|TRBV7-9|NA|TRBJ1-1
CASSEGRNTEAFF
TGTGCCAGCAGCGAGGGAAGGAACACTGAAGCTTTCTTT
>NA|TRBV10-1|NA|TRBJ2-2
CASSGDTGGELFF
TGCGCCAGCAGCGGGGACACTGGCGGGGAGCTGTTTTTT
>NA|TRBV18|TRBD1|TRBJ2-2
CASSPTGVANTGELFF
TGTGCCAGCTCACCGACAGGGGTGGCGAACACCGGGGAGCTGTTTTTT
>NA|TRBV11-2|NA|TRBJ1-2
CASSLDGARPGYTF
TGTGCCAGCAGCTTAGATGGAGCGCGTCCAGGCTACACCTTC
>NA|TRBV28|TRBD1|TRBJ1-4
CATHRGVHEKLFF
TGTGCCACCCACAGGGGAGTGCATGAAAAACTGTTTTTT
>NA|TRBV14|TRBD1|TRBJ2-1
CASSYTQGGMASLPNSYNEQFF
TGTGCCAGCAGCTATACACAGGGGGGAATGGCCAGTCTCCCGAACTCCTACAATGAGCAGTTCTTC
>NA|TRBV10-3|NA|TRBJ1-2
CAISESRQETYGYTF
TGTGCCATCAGTGAGTCGCGACAGGAGACCTATGGCTACACCTTC
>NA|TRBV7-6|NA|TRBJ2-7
CASSLESGQGGTYEQYF
TGTGCCAGCAGCTTAGAATCCGGACAGGGAGGGACCTACGAGCAGTACTTC
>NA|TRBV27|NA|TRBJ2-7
CASSWGLTYEQYF
TGTGCCAGCAGTTGGGGGCTGACCTACGAGCAGTACTTC
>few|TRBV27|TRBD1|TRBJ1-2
CASMGKGAGHYGYTF
TGTGCCAGCATGGGGAAGGGGGCAGGGCACTATGGCTACACCTTC
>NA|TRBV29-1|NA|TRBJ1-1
CSVSAGKPRNTEAFF
TGCAGCGTTTCAGCCGGAAAGCCAAGGAACACTGAAGCTTTCTTT
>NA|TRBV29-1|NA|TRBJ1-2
CSTGSTGPSGSYGYTF
TGCAGCACTGGGTCGACAGGCCCATCGGGTTCCTATGGCTACACCTTC
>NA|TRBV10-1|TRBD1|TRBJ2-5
CASSELAGGLIQTQYF
TGCGCCAGCAGTGAGTTAGCAGGGGGTCTGATCCAGACCCAGTACTTC
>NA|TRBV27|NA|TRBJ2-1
CASSFLVGFEQFF
TGTGCCAGCAGTTTTCTCGTAGGGTTTGAGCAGTTCTTC
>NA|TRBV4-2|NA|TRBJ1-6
CASSQVGGSRSPLHF
TGTGCCAGCAGCCAAGTTGGAGGTTCGCGGTCACCCCTCCACTTT
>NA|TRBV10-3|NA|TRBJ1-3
CAISPPQGTIYF
TGTGCCATCAGCCCCCCCCAAGGCACCATATATTTT
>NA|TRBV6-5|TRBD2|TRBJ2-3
CASSYSGGYTDTQYF
TGTGCCAGCAGCTATAGCGGGGGTTACACAGATACGCAGTATTTT
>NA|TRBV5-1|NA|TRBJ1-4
CASSLARENEKLFF
TGCGCCAGCAGCTTGGCCAGGGAGAATGAAAAACTGTTTTTT
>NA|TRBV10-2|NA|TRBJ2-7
CASSGPSVSSYEQYF
TGCGCCAGCAGTGGCCCTAGCGTCAGCTCCTACGAGCAGTACTTC
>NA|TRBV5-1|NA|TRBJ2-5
CASSHESEETQYF
TGCGCCAGCAGCCACGAGAGTGAGGAGACCCAGTACTTC
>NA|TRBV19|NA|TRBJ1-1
CASRVIRWMNTEAFF
TGTGCCAGTAGAGTCATTAGGTGGATGAACACTGAAGCTTTCTTT
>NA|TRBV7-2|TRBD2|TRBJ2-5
CASSLGPSGLAVQETQYF
TGTGCCAGCAGCTTAGGGCCTTCGGGACTAGCGGTTCAAGAGACCCAGTACTTC
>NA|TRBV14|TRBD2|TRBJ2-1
CASSQVQREPPNEQFF
TGTGCCAGCAGCCAAGTCCAGCGGGAACCGCCCAATGAGCAGTTCTTC
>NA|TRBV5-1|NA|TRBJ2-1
CASSLRLTTYNEQFF
TGCGCCAGCAGCTTGCGACTGACAACCTACAATGAGCAGTTCTTC
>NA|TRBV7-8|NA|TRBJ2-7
CASSTPRGAGEYEQYF
TGTGCCAGCAGCACCCCGCGAGGGGCAGGGGAGTACGAGCAGTACTTC
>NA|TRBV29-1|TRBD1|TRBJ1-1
CSVESGQRKRTEAFF
TGCAGCGTTGAATCGGGACAGAGAAAAAGGACTGAAGCTTTCTTT
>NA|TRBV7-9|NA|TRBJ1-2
CASSLVVDSINTF
TGTGCCAGCAGCTTAGTGGTGGATTCGATCAACACCTTC
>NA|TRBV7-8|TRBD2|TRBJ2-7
CASSQSSGTYEQYF
TGTGCCAGCAGCCAGAGCAGCGGGACCTACGAGCAGTACTTC